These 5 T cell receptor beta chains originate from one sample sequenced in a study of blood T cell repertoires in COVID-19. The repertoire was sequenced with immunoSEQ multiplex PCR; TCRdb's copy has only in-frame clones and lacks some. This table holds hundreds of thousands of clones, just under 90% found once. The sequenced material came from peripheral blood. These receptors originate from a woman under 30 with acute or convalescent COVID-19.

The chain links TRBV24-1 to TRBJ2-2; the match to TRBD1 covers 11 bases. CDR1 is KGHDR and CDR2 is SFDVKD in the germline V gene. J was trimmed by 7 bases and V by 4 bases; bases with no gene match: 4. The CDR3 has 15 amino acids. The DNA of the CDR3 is TGTGCCACCAGTGAAACGGACAGGGGGCTCGGGGAGCTGTTTTTT. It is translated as CATSETDRGLGELFF.

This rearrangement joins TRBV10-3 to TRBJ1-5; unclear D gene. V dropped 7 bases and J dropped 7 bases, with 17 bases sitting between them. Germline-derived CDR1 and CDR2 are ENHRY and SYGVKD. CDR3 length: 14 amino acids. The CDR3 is CAITEEGPGQPQHF. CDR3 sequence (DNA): TGTGCCATCACCGAGGAGGGCCCCGGCCAGCCCCAGCATTTT.

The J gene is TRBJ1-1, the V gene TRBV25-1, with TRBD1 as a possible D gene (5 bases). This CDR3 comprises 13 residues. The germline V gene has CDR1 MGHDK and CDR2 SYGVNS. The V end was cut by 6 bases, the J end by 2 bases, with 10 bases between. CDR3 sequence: CASSGTANTEAFF. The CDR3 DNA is TGTGCCAGCAGCGGGACTGCTAACACTGAAGCTTTCTTT.

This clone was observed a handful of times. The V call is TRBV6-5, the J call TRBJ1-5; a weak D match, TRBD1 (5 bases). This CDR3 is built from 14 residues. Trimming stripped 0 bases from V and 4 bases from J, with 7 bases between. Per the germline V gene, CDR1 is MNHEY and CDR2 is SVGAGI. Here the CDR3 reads CASSYSPGNQPQHF. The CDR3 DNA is TGTGCCAGCAGTTACTCGCCAGGGAATCAGCCCCAGCATTTT.

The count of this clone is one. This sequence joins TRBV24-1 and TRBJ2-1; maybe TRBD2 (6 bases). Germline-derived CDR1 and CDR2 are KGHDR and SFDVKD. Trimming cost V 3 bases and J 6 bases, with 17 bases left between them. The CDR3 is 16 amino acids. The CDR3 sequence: CATSDTQGLQANEQFF. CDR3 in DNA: TGTGCCACCAGTGATACCCAGGGACTCCAGGCCAATGAGCAGTTCTTC.